Given below is one T cell receptor (beta chain) in context. Its antigen remains unidentified. No base quality values were provided; no much bigger clone lies one nucleotide off. The data stem from a study of radiotherapy plus CTLA-4 blockade in lung cancer (dated by TCRdb to between 2018 and 2020). About the study as a whole: Among the enrolled patients, about 20% had an objective response, and roughly 30% reached disease control.

Summary of the overall study and its limitations: The strongest predictors of response were reported to be early dynamic shifts in blood T cell clones along with a rise in serum interferon-beta following radiation. TCR clones derived from tumors expanded in peripheral blood after treatment with radiotherapy and ipilimumab.

The germline V end is reduced by 2 bases and the J end by 3 bases; junction bases left unmatched: 5. Reading the germline V gene (reference sequence) gives CDR1 LNHNV and CDR2 YYDKDF. Its CDR3 holds 15 amino acids, cysteine through phenylalanine. The entry retains the CDR3 DNA only, 45 bases that are in frame from base 1. The study evaluated CTLA-4 blockade (ipilimumab) given together with focal radiation therapy in patients who had chemo-refractory metastatic non-small-cell lung cancer. The protocol used for the library was the immunoSEQ multiplex PCR assay. Held by TCRdb, this immuneACCESS table contains in-frame sequences only and omits some clones. Under half of the omission traces to an unresolved V gene where checked; the cause of the rest is unknown. Present in this sample are over 75,000 clones, about 80% of which were seen just once. The ten most abundant clones make up around 0.9% of the sample.

The TCR originated in a human donor with non-small cell lung cancer who had stable disease on radiotherapy plus ipilimumab. The source was peripheral blood, collected from a patient treated with radiotherapy plus ipilimumab. The chain employs TRBV15 and TRBJ2-7, with 9 bases aligning to TRBD1. The DNA is TGTGCCACCAGCAGACCCCGGGACAGGGTCTACGAGCAGTACTTC. This is translated as CATSRPRDRVYEQYF.